This T cell receptor (beta chain) was identified in a study of blood T cells in healthy people across ages (dated by TCRdb to between 2015 and 2017). Turning to the overall study: In model experiments, template switching captured roughly one uniquely barcoded TCR beta cDNA molecule for every two T cells. Using the same blood draw, the study looked at two additional independent replicas of 1 million unique cDNA reads for two donors, one aged 18 to 30 and the other aged 80 or older. To avoid experimental bias, donors of different ages were spread randomly across the sequencing lanes. The donors were divided into four age groups: young (average around 16 years), middle-aged (about 40), aged (62) and long-lived (nearly 85). Using deep sequencing normalized with unique cDNA molecular identifiers, the study measured how TCR beta repertoire diversity changes with age. What the work shows at the level of the full study, not this receptor alone: Because the CMV infection status of the donors was unknown, age-related changes in expanded clonotypes may potentially have been confounded. Compared with the aged group, the long-lived group had more naive CD4+ T cells, fewer expanded clones and increased TCR diversity, suggesting age selection. There was a strong correlation between observed TCR beta diversity and the percentage of naive T cells measured by flow cytometry. As age increased, observed TCR beta diversity per million T cells dropped in a roughly linear way, and a significant reduction was already evident by age about 40. Estimates of total diversity based on one million sequenced T cells were regarded as lower bounds and as underestimates. Conclusive comparison of naive and antigen-experienced compartments was prevented by the profiling of bulk unsorted PBMCs.

The library was prepared using 5' RACE. Sequencing used an Illumina HiSeq 2500. A second roughly 7 to 11 cycle PCR used a sample-barcoded 5' primer and a J-beta primer mix. Each TCR beta cDNA molecule received a unique molecular identifier from a template-switch 5' adaptor carrying 12 random nucleotides. Each sample yielded at least 2.5 million CDR3-containing paired-end reads. The Mint cDNA synthesis kit, primed by a TRBC-specific oligonucleotide, was used to synthesize first-strand cDNA from all RNA. All cDNA was treated with uracil-DNA glycosylase and then went through a first 18-cycle PCR with the universal primers M1SS and BC2_uni_R. Processing in the source paper ran as follows. For normalization, 1 million high-quality reads were randomly selected from each sample, with every read carrying a distinct molecular identifier. Instead of being binned into consensus sequences, reads with shared molecular identifiers were discarded. MiTCR, with a Q25 quality threshold and the strictest error-elimination algorithm, was used for CDR3 identification, clonotype clustering and error correction. A nonparametric unseen species model using Euler transformation provided a lower-bound estimate of total TCR beta diversity. The raw public reads went through TCRdb reprocessing: fastp at Q25, MiXCR clone calling, in-frame beta chains kept. For every CDR3 protein sequence, its rows merge into one entry that carries the most common genes and DNA. The V and J calls come from TCRdb's annotation, not from the publication. Across this sample there are 660,000 or so distinct CDR3 sequences, with approximately 59% seen only once. Of the sample, 30% to 40% is held by the ten largest clones.

This clonotype was picked up one time. No cognate antigen has been identified for it. No base qualities exist here, and no much larger clone lies one base off it. One read alone lends weak support. Reading from cysteine to phenylalanine, the CDR3 counts 15 amino acids. Only the CDR3 DNA is retained, 45 bases long and in frame from the first base. From the germline V gene, CDR1 is ENHRY and CDR2 is SYGVKD. The germline V and J ends show losses of 0 bases and 7 bases respectively, and no gene match explains 5 bases of the junction. The 39 donors, aged roughly 6 to 95 years, were systemically healthy Caucasian individuals from Russia. Each donor gave roughly 9 milliliters of peripheral blood, drawn into EDTA-treated Vacutainer tubes. Ficoll-Paque density-gradient centrifugation was used to isolate PBMCs, with at least 6.5 million per sample. Trizol reagent was used to extract total RNA from the PBMCs, yielding at least 5.5 micrograms per sample. Naive CD45RAhigh/CD27high T cell percentages were measured by flow cytometry on a PBMC aliquot from every donor.

The chain joins TRBV10-3 to TRBJ2-1, with 8 junctional bases fitting TRBD1. Specimen: blood. This TCR was recovered from a man in his 60s in good health. The base sequence is TGTGCCATCAGTGAGTCTGCAGGGGGCATGAATGAGCAGTTCTTC. This translates into CAISESAGGMNEQFF.